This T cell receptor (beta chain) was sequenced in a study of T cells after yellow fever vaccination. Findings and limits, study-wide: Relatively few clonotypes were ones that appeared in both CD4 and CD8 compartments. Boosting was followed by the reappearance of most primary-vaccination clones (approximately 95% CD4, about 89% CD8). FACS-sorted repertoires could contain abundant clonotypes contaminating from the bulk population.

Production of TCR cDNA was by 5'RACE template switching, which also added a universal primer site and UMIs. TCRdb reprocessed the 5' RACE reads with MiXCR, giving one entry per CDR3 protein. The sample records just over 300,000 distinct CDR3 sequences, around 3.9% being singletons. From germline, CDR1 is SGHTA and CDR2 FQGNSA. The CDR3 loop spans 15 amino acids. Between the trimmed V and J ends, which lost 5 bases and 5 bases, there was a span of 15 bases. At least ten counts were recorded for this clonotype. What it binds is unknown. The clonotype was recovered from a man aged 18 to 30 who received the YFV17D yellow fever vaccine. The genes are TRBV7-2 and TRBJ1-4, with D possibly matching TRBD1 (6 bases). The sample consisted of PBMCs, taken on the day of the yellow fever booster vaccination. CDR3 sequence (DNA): TGTGCCAGCAGCGAACGGGGGGGCAGGAATGAAAAACTGTTTTTT. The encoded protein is CASSERGGRNEKLFF.